The clone carrying this TCR beta chain came up a few times. Its antigen is not identified. Regarding the study as a whole: Whole repertoires were not studied in the larger cohort, only one V-J beta rearrangement. Tumor memory CD4+ T cell TCR gene usage clustered with blood and lymph node memory CD4+ cells and lymph node naive CD4+ cells.

Full-length variable regions came from constant-region reverse primers plus semi-nested Nested Universal Primer A PCR. Each CDR3 protein is one row after TCRdb ran MiXCR on the 5' RACE reads. Of 9,500 to 15,000 distinct CDR3 sequences in the sample, about 53% were seen once. V lost 7 bases and J 6 bases, leaving 11 bases between the germline ends. This CDR3 contains 12 residues. Cells sorted as Tregs were CD4+, CD25+ and CD127-/low. The receptor was derived from a female donor with breast cancer. The chain employs TRBV12-3 or TRBV12-4 and TRBJ2-3; D unresolved. Sequences were obtained from tumor-infiltrating Tregs sorted from the breast tumor. The CDR3 region has the DNA TGTGCCAGCACCCTAACCGGGGATACGCAGTATTTT. Protein: CASTLTGDTQYF.